The rows below give T cell receptor beta chains drawn from one sample of a study of cytotoxic CD8 clonotypes in ibrutinib-treated CLL. TCRdb's table, derived via immunoSEQ multiplex PCR, lists solely in-frame clones and lacks some. The sample carries about 150,000 clones, 79% recorded once. Here the sequenced sample was PBMCs, taken after 12 months of ibrutinib treatment. The receptors were gathered from a human donor with chronic lymphocytic leukemia. The conserved cysteine and the conserved F or W are not part of the CDR3 here.

V gene: TRBV19
CDR3 protein: ASSIKQGPYEQY

V gene: TRBV2
CDR3 protein: ASRRDVGGGELF

V gene: TRBV6-5
CDR3 protein: ASSWTDRANEQF

V gene: TRBV5-5
CDR3 protein: ASSETSGRTDTQY

V gene: TRBV7-9
CDR3 protein: ASSLAGGENTEAF

V gene: TRBV27
CDR3 protein: ASRQGYTGELF

V gene: TRBV29-1
CDR3 protein: SVLRRDRGTYEQY

V gene: TRBV29-1
CDR3 protein: SVERNAGTRDYEQY

V gene: TRBV6-5
CDR3 protein: ASRGVPGELF

V gene: TRBV27
CDR3 protein: ASSPTPRPYTDTQY

V gene: TRBV25-1
CDR3 protein: ATWLGTEAF

V gene: TRBV6-5
CDR3 protein: ASRQGALGNQPQH

V gene: TRBV5-6
CDR3 protein: ASSPVRWGEAF

V gene: TRBV11-2
CDR3 protein: ASSPNLNTEAF

V gene: TRBV2
CDR3 protein: ASSDVTGNQPQH

V gene: TRBV9
CDR3 protein: ASSVGGVGSGRRETQY